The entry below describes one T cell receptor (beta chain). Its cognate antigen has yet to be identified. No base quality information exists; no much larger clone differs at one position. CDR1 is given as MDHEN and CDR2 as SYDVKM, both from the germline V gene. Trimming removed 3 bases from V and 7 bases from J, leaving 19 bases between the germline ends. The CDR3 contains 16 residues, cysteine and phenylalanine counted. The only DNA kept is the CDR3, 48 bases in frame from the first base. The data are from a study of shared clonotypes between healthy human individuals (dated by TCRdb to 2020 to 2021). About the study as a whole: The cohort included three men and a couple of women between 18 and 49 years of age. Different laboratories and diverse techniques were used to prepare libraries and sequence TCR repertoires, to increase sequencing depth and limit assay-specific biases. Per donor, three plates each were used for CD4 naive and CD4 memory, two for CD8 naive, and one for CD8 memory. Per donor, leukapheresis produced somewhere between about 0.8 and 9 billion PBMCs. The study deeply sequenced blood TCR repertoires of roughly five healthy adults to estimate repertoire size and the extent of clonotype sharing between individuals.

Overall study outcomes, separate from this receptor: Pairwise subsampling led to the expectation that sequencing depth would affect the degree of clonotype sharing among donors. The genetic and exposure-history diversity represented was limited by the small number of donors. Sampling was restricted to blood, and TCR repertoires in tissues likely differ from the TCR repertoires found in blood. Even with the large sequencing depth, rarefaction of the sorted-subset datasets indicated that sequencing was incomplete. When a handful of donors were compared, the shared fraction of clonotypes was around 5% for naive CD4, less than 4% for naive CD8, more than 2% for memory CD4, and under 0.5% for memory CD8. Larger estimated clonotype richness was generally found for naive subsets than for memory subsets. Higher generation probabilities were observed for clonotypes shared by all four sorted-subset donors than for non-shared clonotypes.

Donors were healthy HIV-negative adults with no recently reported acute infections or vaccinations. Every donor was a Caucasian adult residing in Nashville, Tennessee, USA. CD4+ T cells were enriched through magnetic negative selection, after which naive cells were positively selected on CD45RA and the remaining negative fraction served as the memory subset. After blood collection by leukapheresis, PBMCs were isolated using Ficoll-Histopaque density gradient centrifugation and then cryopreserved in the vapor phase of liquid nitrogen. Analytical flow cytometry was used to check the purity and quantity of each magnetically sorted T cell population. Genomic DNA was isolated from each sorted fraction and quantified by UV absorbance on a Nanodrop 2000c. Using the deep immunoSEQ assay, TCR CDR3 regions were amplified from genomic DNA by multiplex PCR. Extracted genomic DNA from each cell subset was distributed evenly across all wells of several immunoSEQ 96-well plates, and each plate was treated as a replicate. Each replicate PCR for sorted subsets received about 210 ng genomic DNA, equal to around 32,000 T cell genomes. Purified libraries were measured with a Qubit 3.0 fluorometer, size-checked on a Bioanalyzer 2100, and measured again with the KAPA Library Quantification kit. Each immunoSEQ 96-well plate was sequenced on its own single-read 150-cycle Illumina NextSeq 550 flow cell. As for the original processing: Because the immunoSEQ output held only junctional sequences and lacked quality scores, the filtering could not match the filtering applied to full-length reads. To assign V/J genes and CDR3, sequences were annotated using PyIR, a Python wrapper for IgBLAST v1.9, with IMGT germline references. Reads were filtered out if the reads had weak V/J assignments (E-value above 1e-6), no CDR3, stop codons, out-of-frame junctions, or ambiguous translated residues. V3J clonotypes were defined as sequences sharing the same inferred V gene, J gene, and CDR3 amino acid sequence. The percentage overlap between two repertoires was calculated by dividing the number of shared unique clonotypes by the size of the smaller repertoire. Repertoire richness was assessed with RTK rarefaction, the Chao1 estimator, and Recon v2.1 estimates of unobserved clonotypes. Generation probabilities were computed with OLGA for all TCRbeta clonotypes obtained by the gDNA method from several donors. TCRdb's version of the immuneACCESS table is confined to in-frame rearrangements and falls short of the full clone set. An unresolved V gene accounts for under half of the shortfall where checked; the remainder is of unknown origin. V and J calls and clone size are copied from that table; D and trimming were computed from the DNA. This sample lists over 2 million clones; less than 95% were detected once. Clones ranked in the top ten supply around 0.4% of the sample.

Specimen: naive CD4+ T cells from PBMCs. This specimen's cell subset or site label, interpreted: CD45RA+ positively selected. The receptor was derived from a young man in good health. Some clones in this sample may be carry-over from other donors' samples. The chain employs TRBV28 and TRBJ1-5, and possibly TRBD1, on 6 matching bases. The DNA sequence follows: TGTGCCAGCAGTTTGTGGGGGGCAGGGGACGAGCAGCCCCAGCATTTT. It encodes CASSLWGAGDEQPQHF.